The 18 T cell receptor beta chains below were found in one sample sequenced in a study of T-cell memory formation after mild COVID-19. In TCRdb, the 5' RACE reads were re-called with MiXCR into one record per CDR3 protein. The sample has a few hundred thousand distinct CDR3 sequences; approximately 29% are singletons. Sequences were obtained from PBMCs or a T cell subset sorted from them (not recorded which). The receptors were gathered from an adult woman who had mild COVID-19 (a few samples of this study predate the infection). Cell type and time point are not known.

This CDR3 is CASSLEGLVPIYNEQFF. As DNA, the CDR3 is TGCGCCAGCAGCTTGGAGGGGTTAGTACCTATCTACAATGAGCAGTTCTTC. The chain recombines TRBV5-1 with TRBJ2-1; D might be TRBD1 (5 bases). V was clipped by 0 bases and J by 3 bases, with 16 bases between them. The CDR3 consists of 17 residues. Germline values: CDR1 SGHRS, CDR2 YFSETQ.

The rearrangement joins TRBV5-1 to TRBJ2-2; D is uncertain. Germline values: CDR1 SGHRS, CDR2 YFSETQ. The V gene lost 4 bases and the J gene lost 3 bases, with 7 bases spanning the gap. The CDR3 is made up of 13 amino acids. The CDR3 here is CASSPFDTGELFF. The CDR3 nucleotides are TGCGCCAGCAGCCCCTTCGACACCGGGGAGCTGTTTTTT.

The chain links TRBV7-9 to TRBJ2-1, with D possibly TRBD2 on 7 matching bases. This CDR3 has 13 residues. V lost 11 bases and J lost 6, with 17 bases in between. Germline values: CDR1 SEHNR, CDR2 FQNEAQ (reference sequence). The CDR3 spells CASCRGACNEQFF. CDR3 coding DNA: TGTGCCTCCTGCCGGGGGGCGTGCAATGAGCAGTTCTTC.

The chain joins TRBV7-6 to TRBJ1-6; D perhaps matches TRBD1 (5 bases). V lost 5 bases and J 5 bases, leaving 16 bases between the germline ends. CDR1 is SGHVS and CDR2 is FNYEAQ in the germline V gene. CDR3 size: 16 residues. The CDR3 sequence is CASSVDYGHNNSPLHF. The CDR3 DNA sequence: TGTGCCAGCAGCGTGGACTACGGACATAATAATTCACCCCTCCACTTT.

In regard to this clonotype: A much larger clonotype is one base distant, so this may be a read error. The rearrangement uses TRBV5-1 and TRBJ2-1, with TRBD2 identical over 14 bases. The germline V gene encodes CDR1 SGHRS and CDR2 YFSETQ. V was clipped by 6 bases and J by 7 bases; unmatched bases: 6. This CDR3 region has 15 residues. CDR3: CASIAGTSGSNEQFF. The CDR3, as DNA: TGCGCCAGCATCGCGGGGACTAGCGGGAGTAATGAGCAGTTCTTC.

The sample holds a few counts of this clonotype. This chain connects TRBV7-6 to TRBJ2-5, with D perhaps matching TRBD2 (5 bases). V was cut by 2 bases and J by 1 base, with 11 bases left in between. CDR3 size: 15 residues. The V gene's germline CDR1 is SGHVS and CDR2 FNYEAQ. CDR3 DNA: TGTGCCAGCAGCTTATCCATAGCGTCCCAAGAGACCCAGTACTTC. Amino acids: CASSLSIASQETQYF.

This clonotype was found a few times. The V gene is TRBV15, the J gene TRBJ1-5; D gene ambiguous. V lost 0 bases to trimming and J lost 9 bases, with 24 bases between them. The CDR3 runs 18 residues. Germline CDR1 is LNHNV and CDR2 is YYDKDF (reference sequence). The CDR3 region has the DNA TGTGCCACCAGCAGAGATCGAGGCAAGGACCTCTCGTTATGGCCCCAGCATTTT. Translation: CATSRDRGKDLSLWPQHF. Variable domain in full (rest from reference TRBV15 and TRBJ1-5): DAMVIQNPRYQVTQFGKPVTLSCSQTLNHNVMYWYQQKSSQAPKLLFHYYDKDFNNEADTPDNFQSRRPNTSFCFLDIRSPGLGDTAMYLCATSRDRGKDLSLWPQHFGDGTRLSIL.

CDR3: CASSLRGAGSTDTQYF. In DNA, the CDR3 is TGTGCCAGCAGTCTCCGGGGGGCAGGGAGCACAGATACGCAGTATTTT. J is TRBJ2-3 and V is TRBV12-3 or TRBV12-4, with a tentative D call TRBD2 (7 bases). The CDR3 totals 16 residues. The V gene lost 5 bases and the J gene lost 0 bases, with 15 bases spanning the gap.

V and J are TRBV10-3 and TRBJ2-7, with TRBD2 identical over 8 bases. CDR3 length: 12 amino acids. The germline V gene encodes CDR1 ENHRY and CDR2 SYGVKD. J gave up 4 bases and V 10 bases, and 6 bases lay outside the gene matches. CDR3 coding DNA: TGTGCCACCGGGGGACTAGTGTACGAGCAGTACTTC. Protein: CATGGLVYEQYF.

The rearrangement links TRBV5-1 to TRBJ2-1; a possible D gene is TRBD1 (5 bases). The CDR3 spans 14 residues. CDR1 is SGHRS, CDR2 YFSETQ, per germline. Trimming took off 2 bases at V and 8 bases at J, with 14 bases between the two ends. CDR3 coding DNA: TGCGCCAGCAGCTTAGGTGCAGGGATCGATGAGCAGTTCTTC. This gives the protein CASSLGAGIDEQFF.

This clonotype was found a few times. V and J are TRBV2 and TRBJ2-1, with TRBD1 identical over 12 bases. The V segment lost 3 bases and the J segment 9 bases; nucleotides outside the gene matches: 6. The CDR3 extends over 15 amino acids. Germline V gene sequence: CDR1 SNHLY, CDR2 FYNNEI. Written as DNA, the CDR3 is TGTGCCAGCAGTGATGCGGGACAGGGGGCAAGTGAGCAGTTCTTC. Translating it yields CASSDAGQGASEQFF.

The CDR3: CSARAVWTAYEQYF. The CDR3 DNA is TGCAGTGCTAGAGCGGTTTGGACGGCCTACGAGCAGTACTTC. The chain combines TRBV20-1 with TRBJ2-7; D gene unclear. The CDR3 covers 14 residues. Trimming took off 1 base at V and 2 bases at J, with 12 bases between the two ends. Germline assignment: CDR1 DFQATT and CDR2 SNEGSKA (reference sequence).

The chain employs TRBV6-5 and TRBJ2-7; 9 nucleotides line up with TRBD2. The V and J ends lost 5 bases and 6 bases, in that order; junction bases with no gene match: 5. The CDR3 length is 13 residues. Looked up from germline, CDR1 is MNHEY and CDR2 is SVGAGI. CDR3 loop: CASSLLSGSEQYF. The CDR3, as DNA: TGTGCCAGCAGTCTTCTTAGCGGGAGCGAGCAGTACTTC.

This chain connects TRBV3-1 to TRBJ1-2; unclear D gene. The CDR3 totals 13 residues. Looked up from germline, CDR1 is LGHDT and CDR2 is YNNKEL (reference sequence). V lost 0 bases and J 7 bases, leaving 9 bases between the germline ends. The DNA of the CDR3 is TGTGCCAGCAGCCAAGATGGCCAGAGTGGCTACACCTTC. Its translation: CASSQDGQSGYTF. Variable domain in full (rest from reference TRBV3-1 and TRBJ1-2): DTAVSQTPKYLVTQMGNDKSIKCEQNLGHDTMYWYKQDSKKFLKIMFSYNNKELIINETVPNRFSPKSPDKAHLNLHINSLELGDSAVYFCASSQDGQSGYTFGSGTRLTVV.

The chain joins TRBV19 to TRBJ2-7; D might be TRBD2 (5 bases). Germline V gene lookup returns CDR1 LNHDA and CDR2 SQIVND (reference sequence). V was trimmed by 2 bases and J by 7 bases, leaving 6 bases between them. The CDR3 spans 11 residues. DNA of the CDR3: TGTGCCAGTAGTATACGGGAAGAGCAGTACTTC. It specifies CASSIREEQYF. The entire variable domain, with the rest obtained from reference TRBV19 and TRBJ2-7, is as follows: DGGITQSPKYLFRKEGQNVTLSCEQNLNHDAMYWYRQDPGQGLRLIYYSQIVNDFQKGDIAEGYSVSREKKESFPLTVTSAQKNPTAFYLCASSIREEQYFGPGTRLTVT.

The chain uses TRBV20-1 and TRBJ2-1; the match to TRBD2 covers 11 bases. This CDR3 is built from 14 residues. With 5 bases clipped from V and 5 bases from J, the junction kept 5 bases outside the gene matches. CDR1 is DFQATT and CDR2 is SNEGSKA in the germline V gene (reference sequence). CDR3 in amino acids: CSAGGTSGDNEQFF. CDR3 in DNA: TGCAGTGCTGGGGGGACTAGCGGAGACAATGAGCAGTTCTTC.

This chain uses TRBV29-1 with TRBJ2-1; D is ambiguous. CDR1 is SQVTM, CDR2 ANQGSEA, per germline. Trimming took 3 bases from V and 0 from J, leaving 9 bases between them. This CDR3 region has 14 residues. The DNA for the CDR3 is TGCAGCGTTGACAGTCAGAGCTCCTACAATGAGCAGTTCTTC. Translating it yields CSVDSQSSYNEQFF.

V and J are TRBV19 and TRBJ2-7; D is undetermined. V gave up 2 bases and J gave up 7 bases, with 9 bases separating them. Germline loops: CDR1 LNHDA, CDR2 SQIVND (reference sequence). The CDR3 sequence is 12 residues long. The CDR3 loop reads CASSILQGEQYF. The DNA of the CDR3 is TGTGCCAGTAGTATATTACAAGGGGAGCAGTACTTC. The whole variable domain, remainder taken from reference TRBV19 and TRBJ2-7, is DGGITQSPKYLFRKEGQNVTLSCEQNLNHDAMYWYRQDPGQGLRLIYYSQIVNDFQKGDIAEGYSVSREKKESFPLTVTSAQKNPTAFYLCASSILQGEQYFGPGTRLTVT.